Sequencing of this T cell receptor beta chain was carried out in a study of blood T cell repertoires in COVID-19. The CDR3 runs 18 residues. From germline, CDR1 is LNHDA and CDR2 SQIVND (reference sequence). The V gene end was trimmed by 8 bases and the J gene end by 6 bases; junction bases not matched to a gene: 21. The protocol was immunoSEQ multiplex PCR, while the TCRdb copy is restricted to in-frame clones and leaves out a portion. The sample holds approximately 150,000 clones, around four fifths seen once. The sequence was collected from a woman aged 40 to 50 who had recovered from COVID-19. Sequenced: PBMCs or T cells enriched from blood (not recorded which). This rearrangement joins TRBV19 to TRBJ1-5; 8 bases map to TRBD1. CDR3 sequence (DNA): TGTGCCAGTTCTCGGACAGGGCAATATATTGGGGAGACTCAGCCCCAGCATTTT. This gives the protein CASSRTGQYIGETQPQHF.